This T cell receptor (beta chain) is drawn from a study of cytomegalovirus exposure and HLA in healthy donors. General study findings and limits: It was likely that a cluster of highly shared sequence variants was a sequencing artifact. Because they were indistinguishable, some V segments, including TRBV6-2 and TRBV6-3, were excluded.

Points on this clone: Its antigen is undetermined.

The donors (healthy individuals) were bone marrow donors. Use of 60 Vbeta and 13 Jbeta primers characterized the PCR. TCRdb's copy holds only in-frame clones and misses some; the assay was immunoSEQ multiplex PCR. The sample yields some 120,000 clones, more than 9% seen once. The CDR3 contains 14 residues. V was trimmed by 8 bases and J by 7 bases, leaving 18 bases between them. From germline, CDR1 is SNHLY and CDR2 FYNNEI. This clonotype originated in a woman younger than 30 in good health and CMV-seropositive. The chain links TRBV2 to TRBJ2-4, with TRBD1 as a possible D gene (6 bases). The source material was PBMCs. The CDR3 sequence is CASAPSGTMNIQYF. CDR3 nucleotides: TGTGCCAGCGCCCCATCCGGGACAATGAACATTCAGTACTTC.